This section outlines one T cell receptor (beta chain) sequence together with its context. Its specific antigen is unknown. No base-level quality is on record; no much larger clone is a single base apart. All donors were healthy Caucasians. Three pairs of female monozygotic twins, all aged roughly 18 to 29 years, were included in the twin cohort. Positive isolation kits from Invitrogen were used to isolate the CD4+ and CD8+ T cell populations. This record belongs to a study of identical twins (dated by TCRdb to the mid-2010s). Regarding the research as a whole: To test whether fetal clonotypes persist, this study deep-sequenced TCR alpha and beta repertoires from monozygotic twins, from unrelated adults of various ages, and from cord blood. Replicate twin experiments were performed at different times using different library preparation protocols to rule out contamination.

Receptor libraries were prepared by 5' RACE. Data came from an Illumina HiSeq 2000. A universal primer binding site was added through template switching, and the final cDNA carried a unique molecular identifier so that TCR cDNA molecules could be counted accurately. Specific primers in the conserved constant-segment region were used to synthesize first-strand cDNA for the TCR alpha and beta chains. Each cDNA library was double barcoded, with a SMART-Mk sample barcode plus Illumina barcodes, to control for contamination. Two successive PCR steps introduced TruSeq adapter sequences along with Illumina sample barcodes. TCR alpha and beta cDNA libraries were sequenced on the Illumina HiSeq platform with custom primers. Turning to the authors' computational methods: MiGEC was used to process raw reads and extract unique molecular identifiers, and MiXCR was used to find CDR3 positions. Recombination models were inferred per individual with the repgenHMM and IGoR tools using an EM algorithm. The tcR package in R was used for shared clonotype analysis, with sharing normalized by the product of cloneset sizes. To study raw recombination without the effects of thymic and clonal selection, out-of-frame nonproductive sequences were analyzed. The public reads were reprocessed in TCRdb via fastp at Q25 and MiXCR, keeping in-frame beta chains. Every entry covers one CDR3 protein and lists the most common genes and DNA from its rows. The V and J calls were determined by TCRdb, not by the authors. The sample has approximately 500,000 distinct CDR3 sequences on record, roughly 24% of them singletons. The ten top clones hold about 3% of the sample.

The CDR3 goes from the cysteine to the phenylalanine over 14 residues. Solely the CDR3 DNA is kept, with 42 bases framed from the first base. At the junction V is shortened by 4 bases and J by 3 bases, with 13 bases in between. The CDR1 and CDR2 encoded by the germline V gene (reference sequence) are LNHDA and SQIVND. Study-level results and caveats: Compared with coincidental sharing between unrelated individuals, an excess of low generation-probability sequences was observed among out-of-frame TCR alpha sequences shared between twins. Invariant T cells such as MAIT and iNKT could partly confound zero-insertion analyses, though diverse VJ usage argued against this for most clonotypes. Because the same donors could not be followed over many years, the conclusions relied on cross-sectional statistical analysis. A weaker excess of twin sharing was found in beta out-of-frame sequences because the signal-to-noise ratio was lowered by fewer shared sequences. Abundant cord blood beta clonotypes had fewer insertions, young adult naive repertoires showed a similar but weaker trend, and memory repertoires showed no such trend. In monozygotic twins, out-of-frame TCR alpha sharing was systematically underestimated by recombination models, although the models agreed with sharing between unrelated individuals.

These sequences were also reported in another study, on T cells expressing NK-cell markers. As the second study states: TCR beta-chain repertoires were profiled in sorted CD3+CD56+NKG2C+, CD3+CD56+NKG2C- and CD3+CD56-NKG2C+ T-cell subsets from fewer than 10 donors. Seven of the eight sequenced donors were HCMV-seropositive and one was HCMV-seronegative. In several experiments an anti-gammadeltaTCR antibody was added to restrict sorting to alphabetaTCR-expressing T cells. For five or six donors, the dominant CD3+CD56+NKG2C+ clonotypes were among the top 10 CD8+ clonotypes and accounted for about 1.0-8% of CD8+ T cells. Those dominant clonotypes were again the most abundant among CD3+CD56-NKG2C+ cells in a handful of donors, at roughly 25-65%. Whether the expanded NKG2C-expressing T cell clones were specific for HCMV antigens was left unclear. The study sequenced eight donors, all healthy volunteers chosen at random: three men and five women. HCMV-specific IgG was detected in serum with a commercial ELISA kit to determine HCMV serostatus. MIGEC was used to demultiplex reads and group reads by UMI, and MiTCR was used to assemble and quantify clonotypes. To exclude erroneous sequences, any TCR cDNA sequence not supported by at least two reads was discarded. The tcR package was used for downstream repertoire analysis, and clonotypes were matched between fractions using CDR3 nucleotide sequence together with V segment. VDJmatch was used to annotate antigen specificity against VDJdb, with one amino acid substitution in CDR3 permitted.

The specimen sequenced was CD4+ T cells sorted from blood. This clonotype originated in a woman under 30 in good health. The rearranged chain carries TRBV19 and TRBJ2-7, with TRBD1 tentatively as D gene (6 bases match). The CDR3 region reads CASSRGPTVYEQYF. At the DNA level, the sequence is TGTGCCAGTAGTAGGGGGCCCACCGTCTACGAGCAGTACTTC.